This entry features one T cell receptor (beta chain) sequence. The antigen it recognizes is unknown. One base away there is no much larger clone; base qualities are not given. The data derive from a study of control samples from healthy donors and cancer patients (dated by TCRdb to the early 2020s). The library was produced with the immunoSEQ multiplex PCR assay. TCRdb took this table from immuneACCESS and kept in-frame rearrangements with V and J called. Such tables lack part of the clones; where checked against another copy, unresolved V genes explain under half of the gap, and the rest is unexplained. Present in this sample are 100,000 to 150,000 clones, almost 95% of which were seen just once. Of the sample, around 0.52% is held by the ten largest clones. The CDR3 measures 14 amino acids from cysteine to phenylalanine. Solely the CDR3 DNA is kept, with 42 bases framed from the first base. The V and J ends are trimmed by 4 bases and 2 bases, leaving 6 bases between them. The germline V gene (reference sequence) sets CDR1 to LNHDA and CDR2 to SQIVND.

The sequence joins TRBV19 to TRBJ2-6, with the D gene not confidently named. This sequence originates from an older man with head and neck cancer. The specimen was PBMCs. The nucleotide sequence is TGTGCCAGTAGTACCAGCGCTGGGGCCAACGTCCTGACTTTC. The translation is CASSTSAGANVLTF.